One sample yielded the 17 T cell receptor beta chains listed below, sequenced in a study of T cells in Graves' hyperthyroidism and ophthalmopathy. TCR beta CDR3 region amplification was performed from RNA transcripts. HTBI primers were employed in a first-round RT-PCR of the TCR CDR3. TCRdb reprocessed the multiplex PCR reads via MiXCR and lists one record per CDR3 protein. The sample consists of fewer than 900,000 distinct CDR3 sequences, around 15% of them appearing once. What was sequenced was blood. The receptors stem from a man aged 18 to 30 with Graves' hyperthyroidism.

This clonotype has ten or more counts. The chain has TRBV5-5 and TRBJ2-5, with D perhaps being TRBD1 or TRBD2 (5 bases each). This CDR3 is built from 17 residues. Trimming took 0 bases from V and 3 from J, leaving 18 bases between them. Germline CDR1 and CDR2: SGHKS and YYEKEE (reference sequence). CDR3 residues: CASSLVGGRRAEETQYF. The CDR3 DNA sequence: TGTGCCAGCAGCTTGGTTGGGGGTAGAAGGGCGGAAGAGACCCAGTACTTC.

The chain has TRBV28 and TRBJ2-1; 7 bases agree with TRBD2. The V segment lost 9 bases and the J segment 5 bases; nucleotides outside the gene matches: 7. The CDR3 has 13 amino acids. Germline V gene data show CDR1 as MDHEN and CDR2 as SYDVKM. Here the CDR3 DNA reads TGTGCCAGTATACAAACTAGCGACAATGAGCAGTTCTTC. This translates into CASIQTSDNEQFF.

This clonotype was counted a few times. A junction boundary mismatches the germline segment, possibly from a read error. The V gene is TRBV28, the J gene TRBJ1-1; D is perhaps TRBD1 (5 bases). The germline V gene has CDR1 MDHEN and CDR2 SYDVKM. The CDR3 totals 15 residues. CDR3 region: CASKRTGTANTEALF. The DNA for the CDR3 is TGTGCCAGTAAACGTACCGGGACGGCTAACACTGAAGCTCTCTTT.

This clonotype turned up a few times. The rearrangement joins TRBV5-1 to TRBJ2-7, with 9 bases that match TRBD2. Per the germline V gene, CDR1 is SGHRS and CDR2 is YFSETQ. V gave up 4 bases and J gave up 3 bases; unmatched junction bases: 5. This CDR3 spans 14 amino acids. The CDR3 region is CASSRVAGVYEQYF. The CDR3, as DNA: TGCGCCAGCAGCCGGGTAGCGGGAGTCTACGAGCAGTACTTC.

In its sample, this clonotype was seen a few times. This chain links TRBV3-1 with TRBJ1-1; D is ambiguous. Germline CDR1 and CDR2: LGHDT and YNNKEL (reference sequence). The V end lost 2 bases, the J end lost 3 bases, and 16 bases lay between the germline ends. This CDR3 is built from 16 residues. The CDR3 loop is CASSQRSRAGDTEAFF. Here the CDR3 DNA reads TGTGCCAGCAGCCAAAGATCGCGGGCCGGGGACACTGAAGCTTTCTTT. The whole variable domain, filled in from reference TRBV3-1 and TRBJ1-1, reads DTAVSQTPKYLVTQMGNDKSIKCEQNLGHDTMYWYKQDSKKFLKIMFSYNNKELIINETVPNRFSPKSPDKAHLNLHINSLELGDSAVYFCASSQRSRAGDTEAFFGQGTRLTVV.

This clonotype has at least ten counts. V usage is TRBV18 and J usage is TRBJ2-7; 9 nucleotides line up with TRBD1. Germline CDR1 is KGHSH and CDR2 is LQKENI. The V segment lost 5 bases and the J segment 1 base; nucleotides outside the gene matches: 9. The CDR3 is 16 residues long. The CDR3 region is CASSDWDRVGSYEQYF. The CDR3 bases are TGTGCCAGCTCAGATTGGGACAGGGTAGGGTCCTACGAGCAGTACTTC.

In this sample, this clonotype turned up many times. The rearrangement links TRBV5-1 to TRBJ2-1; 9 nucleotides line up with TRBD1. The CDR3 loop spans 15 amino acids. The V and J ends lost 4 bases and 4 bases, in that order; junction bases with no gene match: 6. Germline lookup yields CDR1 SGHRS and CDR2 YFSETQ. CDR3 sequence reads: CASSGPGQGYNEQFF. The CDR3, as DNA: TGCGCCAGCAGCGGACCGGGACAGGGTTACAATGAGCAGTTCTTC.

The chain uses TRBV9 and TRBJ2-1, with 11 positions matching TRBD2. The assigned J gene may be wrong: the sequence end matches TRBJ2-7 better. There are 18 residues in the CDR3. Germline CDR1 SGDLS, CDR2 YYNGEE. In DNA form, the CDR3 reads TGTGCCAGCAGCCCGACTAGCGGGATTCTTGGGACGAACAATGAGCAGTACTTC. Its protein product is CASSPTSGILGTNNEQYF.

This clonotype was counted between two and nine times. DNA for the CDR3: TGTGCCAGCAGTTTTCGGGACAGGGTGTCCCAGCCCCAGCATTTT. This sequence encodes CASSFRDRVSQPQHF. The V call is TRBV12-3 or TRBV12-4, the J call TRBJ1-5; 9 bases are a match to TRBD1. V was pared by 3 bases and J by 7 bases, with 7 bases of the junction left unmatched. The CDR3 runs to 15 residues.

V gene TRBV29-1 combines with J gene TRBJ1-5; TRBD1 is a possible D gene (5 bases). CDR1 SQVTM and CDR2 ANQGSEA come from the germline V gene. The CDR3 length is 15 residues. Trimming shortened V by 4 bases and J by 0 bases, and 13 bases separated the two germline ends. The CDR3 loop reads CSVVEETDSNQPQHF. The CDR3 DNA sequence: TGCAGCGTTGTAGAAGAGACAGATAGCAATCAGCCCCAGCATTTT.

The chain links TRBV3-1 to TRBJ1-2; 7 nucleotides match TRBD1. V lost 4 bases to trimming and J lost 9 bases; unmatched junction nucleotides: 11. Germline CDR1 is LGHDT and CDR2 is YNNKEL (reference sequence). The length of the CDR3 is 14 residues. CDR3 loop: CASSPIGQGESYTF. CDR3 DNA: TGTGCCAGCAGCCCGATCGGGCAGGGGGAGAGCTACACCTTC.

This clonotype was counted only a few times. V is TRBV19 and J is TRBJ1-4; 10 nucleotides align to TRBD1. The germline gives CDR1 LNHDA, CDR2 SQIVND (reference sequence). V trimming: 7 bases; J trimming: 8 bases; junction bases outside the gene matches: 13. The CDR3 has 16 residues. The CDR3 DNA reads TGTGCCAGTACCCTCGGGGGACAGGGGCGGAGGGAAAAACTGTTTTTT. It encodes CASTLGGQGRREKLFF.

This clonotype came up a few times. The rearrangement links TRBV14 to TRBJ2-1; 7 bases align to TRBD2. Germline loops: CDR1 SGHDN, CDR2 FVKESK. The V segment lost 4 bases and the J segment 1 base; nucleotides outside the gene matches: 13. The CDR3 has 18 amino acids. In DNA, the CDR3 is TGTGCCAGCAGCCCGCCTGGCGTAGGGACTACTTCCTACAATGAGCAGTTCTTC. This translates into CASSPPGVGTTSYNEQFF.

This clonotype came up many times. The genes are TRBV28 and TRBJ1-2; 8 bases align to TRBD1. The junction had 3 bases not matched to a gene; V was cut back by 5 bases and J by 4 bases. This CDR3 contains 13 residues. Germline CDR1 MDHEN, CDR2 SYDVKM. CDR3 sequence: CASSRTGIYGYTF. CDR3 nucleotide sequence: TGTGCCAGCAGTCGGACAGGGATCTATGGCTACACCTTC.

This clonotype has a count of ten or more. The chain combines TRBV29-1 with TRBJ2-7; D perhaps matches TRBD1 (6 bases). CDR1 SQVTM and CDR2 ANQGSEA come from the germline V gene. The CDR3 spans 11 residues. Trimming removed 1 base from V and 6 bases from J, with 7 bases in between. DNA for the CDR3: TGCAGCGTTGAAGGAGGGGGCGAGCAGTACTTC. Its translation is CSVEGGGEQYF.

As regards this clonotype: Germline is not matched at one junction end, which may reflect a read error. This chain uses TRBV12-3 or TRBV12-4 with TRBJ2-5; 7 bases are shared with TRBD2. The CDR3 is 16 residues long. CDR3 DNA sequence: TGTGCCGGCAGTTTACCTGCGGGGGAGGGAGCGGAGACCCAGTACTTC. Its protein is CAGSLPAGEGAETQYF.

This clonotype was found many times. J is TRBJ1-1 and V is TRBV28; 8 bases line up with TRBD1. V gave up 4 bases and J gave up 3 bases; unmatched junction bases: 7. The CDR3 contains 15 residues. From germline, CDR1 is MDHEN and CDR2 SYDVKM. The chain's CDR3 is CASSSPTGADTEAFF. The CDR3 DNA sequence: TGTGCCAGCAGTTCACCGACAGGGGCGGACACTGAAGCTTTCTTT.